This TCR beta chain was found in a study of blood T cell repertoires in COVID-19. This table comes from immunoSEQ multiplex PCR, and its TCRdb copy is limited to in-frame clones, with some not included. The sample lists under 350,000 clones; about 83% were seen once. The CDR3 length is 12 residues. Germline V CDR1 and CDR2: KGHSH, LQKENI. Between the trimmed V and J ends, which lost 4 bases and 14 bases, there was a span of 15 bases. This receptor was taken from a woman between 50 and 59 years old who had recovered from COVID-19. Sequenced input: peripheral blood. The rearrangement joins TRBV18 to TRBJ2-1; D is possibly TRBD2 (6 bases). The CDR3 region has the DNA TGTGCCAGCTCACTTCCGGAGGGACGAAAGTTCTTC. Encoded protein: CASSLPEGRKFF.